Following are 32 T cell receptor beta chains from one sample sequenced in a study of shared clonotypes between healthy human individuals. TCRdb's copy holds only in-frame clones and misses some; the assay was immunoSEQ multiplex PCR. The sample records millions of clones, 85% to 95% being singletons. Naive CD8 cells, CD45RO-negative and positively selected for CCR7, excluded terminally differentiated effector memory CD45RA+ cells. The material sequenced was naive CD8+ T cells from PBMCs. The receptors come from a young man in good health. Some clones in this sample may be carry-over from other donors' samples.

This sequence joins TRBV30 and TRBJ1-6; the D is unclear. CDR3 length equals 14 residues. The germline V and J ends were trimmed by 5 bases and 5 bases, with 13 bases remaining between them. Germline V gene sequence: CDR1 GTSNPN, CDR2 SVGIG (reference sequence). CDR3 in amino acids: CAWAQKLNNSPLHF. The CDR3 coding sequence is TGTGCCTGGGCGCAGAAACTCAATAATTCACCCCTCCACTTT.

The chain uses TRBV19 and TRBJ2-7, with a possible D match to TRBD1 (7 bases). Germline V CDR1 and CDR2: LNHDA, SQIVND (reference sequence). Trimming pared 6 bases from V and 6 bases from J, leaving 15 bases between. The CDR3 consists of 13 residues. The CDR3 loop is CASRDRDLVEQYF. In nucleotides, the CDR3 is TGTGCCAGTAGAGACAGGGACTTAGTCGAGCAGTACTTC.

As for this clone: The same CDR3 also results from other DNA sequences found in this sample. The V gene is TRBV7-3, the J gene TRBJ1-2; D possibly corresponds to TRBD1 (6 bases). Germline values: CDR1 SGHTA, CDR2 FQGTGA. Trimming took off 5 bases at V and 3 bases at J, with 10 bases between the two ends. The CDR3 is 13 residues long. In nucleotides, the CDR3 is TGTGCCAGCAGCCTAGGGGGGGACTATGGCTACACCTTC. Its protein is CASSLGGDYGYTF.

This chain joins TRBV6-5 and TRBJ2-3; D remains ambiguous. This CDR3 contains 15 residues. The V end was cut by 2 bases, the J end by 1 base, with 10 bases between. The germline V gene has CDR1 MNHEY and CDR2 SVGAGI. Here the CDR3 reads CASSYLDGGTDTQYF. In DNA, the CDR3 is TGTGCCAGCAGTTACCTAGACGGAGGCACAGATACGCAGTATTTT.

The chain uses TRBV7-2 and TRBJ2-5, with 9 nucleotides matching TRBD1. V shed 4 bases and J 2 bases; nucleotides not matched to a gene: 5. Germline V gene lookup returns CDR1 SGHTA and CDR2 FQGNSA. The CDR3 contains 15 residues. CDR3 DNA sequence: TGTGCCAGCAGCTCCCGGGACAGGGCTCAAGAGACCCAGTACTTC. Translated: CASSSRDRAQETQYF.

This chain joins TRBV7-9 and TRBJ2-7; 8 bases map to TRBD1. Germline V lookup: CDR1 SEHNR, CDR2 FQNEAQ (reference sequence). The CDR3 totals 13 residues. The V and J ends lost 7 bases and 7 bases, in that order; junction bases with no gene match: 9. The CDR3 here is CASTTDRVGEQYF. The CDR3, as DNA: TGTGCCAGCACGACGGACAGGGTTGGAGAGCAGTACTTC.

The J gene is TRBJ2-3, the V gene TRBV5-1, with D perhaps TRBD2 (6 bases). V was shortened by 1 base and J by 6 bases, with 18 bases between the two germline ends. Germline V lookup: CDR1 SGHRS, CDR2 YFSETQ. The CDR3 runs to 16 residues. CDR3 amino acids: CASSLRRTTRGDTQYF. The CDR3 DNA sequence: TGCGCCAGCAGCTTGCGACGGACTACACGCGGGGATACGCAGTATTTT.

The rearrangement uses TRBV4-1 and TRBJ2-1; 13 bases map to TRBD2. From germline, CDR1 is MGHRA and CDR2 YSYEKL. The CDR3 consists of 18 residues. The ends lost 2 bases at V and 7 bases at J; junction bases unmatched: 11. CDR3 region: CASSQLWTSGRMGNEQFF. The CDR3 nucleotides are TGCGCCAGCAGCCAATTATGGACTAGCGGGAGAATGGGGAATGAGCAGTTCTTC.

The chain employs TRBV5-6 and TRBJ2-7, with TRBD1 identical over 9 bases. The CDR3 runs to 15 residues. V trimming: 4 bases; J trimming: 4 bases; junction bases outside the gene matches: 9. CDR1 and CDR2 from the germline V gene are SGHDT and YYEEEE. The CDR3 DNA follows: TGTGCCAGCAGCCCCGGACAGGGGCTCTGGTACGAGCAGTACTTC. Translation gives CASSPGQGLWYEQYF.

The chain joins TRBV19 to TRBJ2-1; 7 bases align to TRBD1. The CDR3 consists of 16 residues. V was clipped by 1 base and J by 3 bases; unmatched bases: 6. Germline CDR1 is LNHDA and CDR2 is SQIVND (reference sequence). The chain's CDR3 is CASSIVPGTVYNEQFF. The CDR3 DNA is TGTGCCAGTAGTATAGTGCCCGGGACAGTCTACAATGAGCAGTTCTTC.

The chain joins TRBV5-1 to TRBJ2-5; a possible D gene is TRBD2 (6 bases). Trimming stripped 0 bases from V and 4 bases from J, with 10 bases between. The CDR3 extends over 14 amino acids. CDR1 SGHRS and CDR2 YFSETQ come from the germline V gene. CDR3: CASSLARELETQYF. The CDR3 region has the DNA TGCGCCAGCAGCTTGGCACGGGAGCTAGAGACCCAGTACTTC.

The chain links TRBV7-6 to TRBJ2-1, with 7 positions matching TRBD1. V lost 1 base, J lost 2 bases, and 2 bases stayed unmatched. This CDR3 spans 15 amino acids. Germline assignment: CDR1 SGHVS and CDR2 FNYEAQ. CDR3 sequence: CASSLEGGTYNEQFF. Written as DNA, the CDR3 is TGTGCCAGCAGCTTAGAAGGGGGCACCTACAATGAGCAGTTCTTC.

The CDR3: CASRRGSLNYGYTF. The CDR3 DNA follows: TGTGCCAGCAGGAGGGGGAGCCTTAACTATGGCTACACCTTC. The V gene is TRBV9, the J gene TRBJ1-2; D is perhaps TRBD1 (6 bases). The CDR3 loop spans 14 amino acids. V lost 5 bases and J lost 1, with 12 bases in between. Germline loops: CDR1 SGDLS, CDR2 YYNGEE.

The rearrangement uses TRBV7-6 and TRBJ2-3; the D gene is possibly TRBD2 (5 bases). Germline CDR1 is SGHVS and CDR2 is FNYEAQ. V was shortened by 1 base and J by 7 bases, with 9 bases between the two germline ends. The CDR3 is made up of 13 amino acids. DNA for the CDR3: TGTGCCAGCAGCTTAGAGGACTTTCATACGCAGTATTTT. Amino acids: CASSLEDFHTQYF.

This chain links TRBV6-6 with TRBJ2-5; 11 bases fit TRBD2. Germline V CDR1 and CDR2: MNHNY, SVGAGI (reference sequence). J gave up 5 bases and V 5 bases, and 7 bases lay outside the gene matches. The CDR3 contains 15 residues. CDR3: CASSRPTSGSETQYF. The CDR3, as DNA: TGTGCCAGCAGTCGCCCTACTAGCGGGAGTGAGACCCAGTACTTC.

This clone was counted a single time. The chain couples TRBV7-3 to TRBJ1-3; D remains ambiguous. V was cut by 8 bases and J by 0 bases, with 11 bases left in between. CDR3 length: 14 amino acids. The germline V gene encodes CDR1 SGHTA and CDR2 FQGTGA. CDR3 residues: CASGDPNSGNTIYF. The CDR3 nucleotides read TGTGCCAGCGGCGACCCCAACTCTGGAAACACCATATATTTT.

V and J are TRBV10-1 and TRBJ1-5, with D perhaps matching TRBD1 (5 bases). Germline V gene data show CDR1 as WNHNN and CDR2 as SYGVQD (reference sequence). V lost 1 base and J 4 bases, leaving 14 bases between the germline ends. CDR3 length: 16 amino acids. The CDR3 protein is CASSEWGVYPNQPQHF. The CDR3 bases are TGCGCCAGCAGTGAGTGGGGCGTCTATCCTAATCAGCCCCAGCATTTT.

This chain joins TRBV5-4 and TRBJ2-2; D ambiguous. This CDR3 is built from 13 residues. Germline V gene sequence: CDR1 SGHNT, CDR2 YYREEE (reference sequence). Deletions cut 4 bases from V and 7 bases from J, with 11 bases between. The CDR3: CASSHWLDGELFF. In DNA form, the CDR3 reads TGTGCCAGCAGCCATTGGTTGGACGGGGAGCTGTTTTTT.

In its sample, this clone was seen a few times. The CDR3 nucleotides read TGTGCCAGCAGTACCAAGGGTTACGATGGCTACACCTTC. Protein: CASSTKGYDGYTF. The chain joins TRBV28 to TRBJ1-2; D not resolved. The CDR3 covers 13 residues. The germline V gene has CDR1 MDHEN and CDR2 SYDVKM. Trimming shortened V by 5 bases and J by 6 bases, and 13 bases separated the two germline ends.

The CDR3 bases are TGTGCCAGCAGCCTCCGACAGGGGGCAATCACTGAAGCTTTCTTT. Translating it yields CASSLRQGAITEAFF. This chain connects TRBV7-8 to TRBJ1-1; 10 nucleotides align to TRBD1. The V and J ends lost 5 bases and 4 bases, in that order; junction bases with no gene match: 7. The CDR3 contains 15 residues. Germline V gene data show CDR1 as SGHVS and CDR2 as FQNEAQ.

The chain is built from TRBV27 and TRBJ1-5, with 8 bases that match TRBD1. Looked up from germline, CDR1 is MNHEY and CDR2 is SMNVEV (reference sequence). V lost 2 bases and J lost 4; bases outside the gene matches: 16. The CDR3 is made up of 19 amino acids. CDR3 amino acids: CASSLNRPGGPPGNQPQHF. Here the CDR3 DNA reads TGTGCCAGCAGTTTAAATCGGCCAGGGGGCCCCCCGGGGAATCAGCCCCAGCATTTT.

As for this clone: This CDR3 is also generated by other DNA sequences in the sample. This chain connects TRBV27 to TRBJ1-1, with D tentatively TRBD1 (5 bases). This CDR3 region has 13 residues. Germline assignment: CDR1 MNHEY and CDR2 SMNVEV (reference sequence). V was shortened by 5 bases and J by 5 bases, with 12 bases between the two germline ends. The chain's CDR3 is CASSARVGTEAFF. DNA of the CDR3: TGTGCCAGCAGTGCCAGGGTGGGTACTGAAGCTTTCTTT.

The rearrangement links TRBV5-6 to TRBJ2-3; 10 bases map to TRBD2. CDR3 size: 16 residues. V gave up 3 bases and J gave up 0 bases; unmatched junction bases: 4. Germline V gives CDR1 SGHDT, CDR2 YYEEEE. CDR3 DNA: TGTGCCAGCAGCTCCAGGACTAGCGGTAGCACAGATACGCAGTATTTT. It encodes CASSSRTSGSTDTQYF.

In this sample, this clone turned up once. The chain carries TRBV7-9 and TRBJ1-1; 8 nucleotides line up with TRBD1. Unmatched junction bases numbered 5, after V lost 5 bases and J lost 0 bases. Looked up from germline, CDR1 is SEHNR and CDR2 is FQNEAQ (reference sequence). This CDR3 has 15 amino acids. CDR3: CASSAWTGLNTEAFF. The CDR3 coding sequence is TGTGCCAGCAGCGCCTGGACAGGGCTGAACACTGAAGCTTTCTTT.

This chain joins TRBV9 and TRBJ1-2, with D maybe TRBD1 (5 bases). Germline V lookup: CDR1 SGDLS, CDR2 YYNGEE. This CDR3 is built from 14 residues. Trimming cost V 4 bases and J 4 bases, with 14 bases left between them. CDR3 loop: CASSPQGGTYGYTF. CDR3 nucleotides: TGTGCCAGCAGCCCACAAGGAGGGACCTATGGCTACACCTTC.

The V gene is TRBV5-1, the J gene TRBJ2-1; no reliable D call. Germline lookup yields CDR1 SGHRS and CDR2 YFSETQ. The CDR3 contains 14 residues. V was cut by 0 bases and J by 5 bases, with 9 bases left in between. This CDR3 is CASSLGTPNNEQFF. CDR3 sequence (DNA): TGCGCCAGCAGCTTGGGTACTCCTAACAATGAGCAGTTCTTC.

CDR3: CASSFPRGRVGYEQYF. CDR3 coding DNA: TGTGCCAGCAGTTTTCCCCGCGGGAGGGTTGGATACGAGCAGTACTTC. The chain carries TRBV28 and TRBJ2-7; TRBD2 aligns across 9 bases. The trim removed 3 bases at V and 4 bases at J, leaving 10 bases unmatched. Germline V gene data show CDR1 as MDHEN and CDR2 as SYDVKM. The CDR3 loop spans 16 amino acids.

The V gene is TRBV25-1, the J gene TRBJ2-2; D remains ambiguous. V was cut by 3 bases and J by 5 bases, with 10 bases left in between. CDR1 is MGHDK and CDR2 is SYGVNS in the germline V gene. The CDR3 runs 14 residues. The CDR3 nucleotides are TGTGCCAGCAGTGATTACAAGGGAACCGGGGAGCTGTTTTTT. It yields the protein CASSDYKGTGELFF.

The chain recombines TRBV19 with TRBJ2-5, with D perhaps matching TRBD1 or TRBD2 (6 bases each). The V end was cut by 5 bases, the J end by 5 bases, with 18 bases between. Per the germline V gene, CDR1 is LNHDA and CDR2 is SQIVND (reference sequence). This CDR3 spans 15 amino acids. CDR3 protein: CASSGSGGLQETQYF. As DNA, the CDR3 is TGTGCCAGTAGTGGAAGTGGGGGGCTGCAGGAGACCCAGTACTTC.

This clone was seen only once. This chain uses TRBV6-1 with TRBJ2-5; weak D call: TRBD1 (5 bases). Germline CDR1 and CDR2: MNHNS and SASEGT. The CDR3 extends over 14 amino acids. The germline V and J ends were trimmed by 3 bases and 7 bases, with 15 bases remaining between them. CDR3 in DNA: TGTGCCAGCAGTGAGGGGCCAGAAGTCGGGACCCAGTACTTC. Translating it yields CASSEGPEVGTQYF.

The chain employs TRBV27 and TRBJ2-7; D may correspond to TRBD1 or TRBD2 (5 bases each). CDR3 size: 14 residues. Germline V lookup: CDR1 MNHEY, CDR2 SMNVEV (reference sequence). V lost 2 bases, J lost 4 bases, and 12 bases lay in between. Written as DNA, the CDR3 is TGTGCCAGCAGTTTAATGGGACCCGTTTACGAGCAGTACTTC. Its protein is CASSLMGPVYEQYF.

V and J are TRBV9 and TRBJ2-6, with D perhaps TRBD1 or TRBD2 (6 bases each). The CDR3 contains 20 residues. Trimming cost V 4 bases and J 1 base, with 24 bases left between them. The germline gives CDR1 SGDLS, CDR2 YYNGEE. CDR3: CASSHSVGGRVGSGANVLTF. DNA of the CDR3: TGTGCCAGCAGCCATTCCGTCGGGGGCAGGGTAGGGTCTGGGGCCAACGTCCTGACTTTC.